The 15 T cell receptor beta chains reported below all come from one sample, sequenced in a study of blood T cell repertoires in COVID-19. Method: immunoSEQ multiplex PCR; TCRdb's copy keeps in-frame clones and lacks some. The table lists approximately 260,000 clones, around 82% of them singletons. The source material was peripheral blood. Every receptor here comes from a human donor in a cohort sampled during active COVID-19.

The rearrangement joins TRBV7-2 to TRBJ2-5, with D possibly TRBD1 on 6 matching bases. The V gene lost 2 bases and the J gene lost 3 bases, with 10 bases spanning the gap. Germline V gives CDR1 SGHTA, CDR2 FQGNSA. The CDR3 sequence is 14 residues long. CDR3 amino acids: CASSLYRAEETQYF. For the CDR3, the DNA is TGTGCCAGCAGCTTATACAGGGCCGAAGAGACCCAGTACTTC. The entire variable domain, with the rest obtained from reference TRBV7-2 and TRBJ2-5, is as follows: GAGVSQSPSNKVTEKGKDVELRCDPISGHTALYWYRQSLGQGLEFLIYFQGNSAPDKSGLPSDRFSAERTGGSVSTLTIQRTQQEDSAVYLCASSLYRAEETQYFGPGTRLLVL.

CDR3 in DNA: TGTGCCAGCAGCTTAGGGGCGGGAGTGTCAGTCCACGAGCAGTACTTC. Its protein product is CASSLGAGVSVHEQYF. V and J are TRBV11-3 and TRBJ2-7; 7 positions agree with TRBD2. CDR3 length: 16 amino acids. V shed 1 base and J 5 bases; nucleotides not matched to a gene: 11. Per the germline V gene, CDR1 is SGHNT and CDR2 is YENEEA.

The chain couples TRBV5-1 to TRBJ2-7, with 8 bases matching TRBD1. Germline V gene sequence: CDR1 SGHRS, CDR2 YFSETQ. The CDR3 is 13 amino acids. The V segment lost 0 bases and the J segment 10 bases; nucleotides outside the gene matches: 6. The CDR3 DNA sequence: TGCGCCAGCAGCTTGGCCGGACAGGGAATCCAGTACTTC. It translates to CASSLAGQGIQYF.

The chain uses TRBV7-2 and TRBJ1-5, with a possible D match to TRBD1 (6 bases). This CDR3 comprises 14 residues. CDR1 SGHTA and CDR2 FQGNSA come from the germline V gene. V dropped 5 bases and J dropped 5 bases, with 13 bases sitting between them. CDR3 DNA: TGTGCCAGCAGCCCCCGGGCAGGGGATCAGCCCCAGCATTTT. Its protein product is CASSPRAGDQPQHF.

The chain uses TRBV12-3 or TRBV12-4 and TRBJ2-2; tentatively, D is TRBD1 (6 bases). This CDR3 has 13 amino acids. The V and J ends lost 2 bases and 6 bases respectively, with 7 bases between them. The CDR3 DNA reads as TGTGCCAGCAGTTTATGGGGGCCCGGGGAGCTGTTTTTT. Translated: CASSLWGPGELFF.

This sequence joins TRBV28 and TRBJ2-1; D is possibly TRBD1 (6 bases). Germline V CDR1 and CDR2: MDHEN, SYDVKM. The length of the CDR3 is 15 residues. Trimming shortened V by 5 bases and J by 2 bases, and 13 bases separated the two germline ends. CDR3: CASSPQTGTYNEQFF. Here the CDR3 DNA reads TGTGCCAGCAGTCCGCAGACAGGAACCTACAATGAGCAGTTCTTC.

This clone was seen many times. This chain uses TRBV21-1 with TRBJ2-7; TRBD2, the table's D call, lacks a check against the DNA. TRBV21-1 is a pseudogene. The CDR3 is 14 residues long. The chain's CDR3 is CASSLQTETYEQYF. The CDR3 DNA reads TGTGCCAGCAGCCTCCAGACGGAGACCTACGAGCAGTACTTC.

The rearrangement joins TRBV29-1 to TRBJ2-5, with a weak D call TRBD2 (5 bases). The germline CDR1 and CDR2 sequences are SQVTM and ANQGSEA. Trimming stripped 4 bases from V and 7 bases from J, with 10 bases between. The CDR3 spans 11 residues. CDR3 in DNA: TGCAGCGTTGGAAGGGAGCTGACCCAGTACTTC. It translates to CSVGRELTQYF.

The chain recombines TRBV7-2 with TRBJ2-7; 10 nucleotides line up with TRBD2. The CDR3 runs 16 residues. Germline CDR1 is SGHTA and CDR2 is FQGNSA. V was clipped by 4 bases and J by 5 bases; unmatched bases: 11. In DNA form, the CDR3 reads TGTGCCAGCAGCTCGAAGCGGGGGGGGACCGAGAACGAGCAGTACTTC. As protein: CASSSKRGGTENEQYF.

A single count supports this clone. The chain couples TRBV27 to TRBJ2-1; a weak D match, TRBD2 (6 bases). Germline loops: CDR1 MNHEY, CDR2 SMNVEV (reference sequence). This CDR3 has 15 amino acids. With 5 bases removed from V and 3 bases from J, the gap between germline ends came to 14 bases. CDR3 sequence: CASSETGVFYNEQFF. The CDR3 nucleotides are TGTGCCAGCAGTGAGACGGGAGTCTTCTACAATGAGCAGTTCTTC.

In this sample, this clone turned up a few times. The rearrangement joins TRBV7-2 to TRBJ2-3; 14 bases match TRBD2. The CDR3 has 17 residues. Germline CDR1 reads SGHTA; CDR2 reads FQGNSA. With 3 bases clipped from V and 3 bases from J, the junction kept 5 bases outside the gene matches. The chain's CDR3 is CASSLGLAGEFTDTQYF. CDR3 DNA: TGTGCCAGCAGCTTGGGACTAGCGGGAGAGTTTACAGATACGCAGTATTTT. The complete variable domain, with remaining parts taken from reference TRBV7-2 and TRBJ2-3, reads GAGVSQSPSNKVTEKGKDVELRCDPISGHTALYWYRQSLGQGLEFLIYFQGNSAPDKSGLPSDRFSAERTGGSVSTLTIQRTQQEDSAVYLCASSLGLAGEFTDTQYFGPGTRLTVL.

The chain employs TRBV2 and TRBJ1-3; a possible D gene is TRBD1 (5 bases). The CDR3 extends over 15 amino acids. Trimming took 2 bases from V and 1 from J, leaving 9 bases between them. Germline CDR1 is SNHLY and CDR2 is FYNNEI. The DNA of the CDR3 is TGTGCCAGCAGTGAACGGGGGGGATCTGGAAACACCATATATTTT. As protein: CASSERGGSGNTIYF.

This chain joins TRBV6-5 and TRBJ2-1, with a possible D match to TRBD1 (5 bases). The V gene's germline CDR1 is MNHEY and CDR2 SVGAGI. V shed 7 bases and J shed 2 bases, with 12 bases lying between them. The length of the CDR3 is 14 residues. For the CDR3, the DNA is TGTGCCAGCAAAGTGAGACAGCCCTACAATGAGCAGTTCTTC. It yields the protein CASKVRQPYNEQFF.

The gene calls are TRBV27 and TRBJ2-3; 8 bases match TRBD1. The CDR3 totals 14 residues. Germline V CDR1 and CDR2: MNHEY, SMNVEV (reference sequence). V shed 6 bases and J 5 bases; nucleotides not matched to a gene: 7. CDR3 protein: CASSRRTGQDTQYF. CDR3 nucleotide sequence: TGTGCCAGCAGCCGAAGGACAGGGCAAGATACGCAGTATTTT.

This clone was detected once. The chain carries TRBV5-5 and TRBJ1-3; D is possibly TRBD1 (5 bases). This CDR3 comprises 18 residues. Per the germline V gene, CDR1 is SGHKS and CDR2 is YYEKEE (reference sequence). Trimming pared 3 bases from V and 1 base from J, leaving 20 bases between. The CDR3 loop reads CASSSVEGNLISGNTIYF. CDR3 in DNA: TGTGCCAGCAGCTCCGTGGAGGGGAACTTAATATCTGGAAACACCATATATTTT.